Following are 21 T cell receptor beta chains from one sample sequenced in a study of blood T cell repertoires in COVID-19. Sequencing used immunoSEQ multiplex PCR; TCRdb keeps in-frame clones, though not all of them. The table has about 180,000 clones, 82% seen once. Sequenced input: peripheral blood. The origin of the receptors is a woman in her seventies with acute or convalescent COVID-19.

CDR3 region: CASSLSSTVGNSPLHF. The CDR3 DNA follows: TGCGCCAGCAGCTTGTCCTCGACAGTAGGTAATTCACCCCTCCACTTT. The chain recombines TRBV5-1 with TRBJ1-6; TRBD1 might be the D (5 bases). The V and J ends lost 1 base and 6 bases respectively, with 14 bases between them. The CDR3 consists of 16 residues. CDR1 is SGHRS and CDR2 is YFSETQ in the germline V gene.

This clone was detected only a few times. This rearrangement joins TRBV29-1 to TRBJ1-1, with D perhaps matching TRBD1 (6 bases). Germline loops: CDR1 SQVTM, CDR2 ANQGSEA. V dropped 7 bases and J dropped 1 base, with 28 bases sitting between them. This CDR3 spans 18 amino acids. The CDR3 loop is CSAANNRDHLSTNTEAFF. The CDR3 DNA sequence: TGCAGCGCCGCAAACAACAGGGACCACTTATCTACGAACACTGAAGCTTTCTTT.

The V and J genes are TRBV27 and TRBJ2-2; 9 bases align to TRBD2. Germline lookup yields CDR1 MNHEY and CDR2 SMNVEV (reference sequence). The J segment lost 3 bases and the V segment lost 3 bases, leaving 5 bases of the junction unmatched. The CDR3 runs to 16 residues. Here the CDR3 reads CASSFRGRADTGELFF. CDR3 nucleotide sequence: TGTGCCAGCAGTTTCCGCGGGAGGGCCGACACCGGGGAGCTGTTTTTT.

The table lists this clone with a few counts. J is TRBJ2-7 and V is TRBV6-5; D is unclear. The V end was cut by 2 bases, the J end by 0 bases, with 11 bases between. The CDR3 runs 15 residues. CDR1 is MNHEY and CDR2 is SVGAGI in the germline V gene. The CDR3 is CASSYRLHSSYEQYF. The CDR3 nucleotides read TGTGCCAGCAGTTACAGGCTCCACAGCTCCTACGAGCAGTACTTC.

The genes are TRBV28 and TRBJ2-7; TRBD1 agrees at 9 bases. CDR3 length: 15 residues. The V and J ends lost 5 bases and 3 bases, in that order; junction bases with no gene match: 8. From germline, CDR1 is MDHEN and CDR2 SYDVKM. CDR3 loop: CASSITGGFSYEQYF. In DNA, the CDR3 is TGTGCCAGCAGTATAACAGGGGGCTTTAGCTACGAGCAGTACTTC.

There are a few counts of this clone. V and J are TRBV27 and TRBJ2-2; unclear D gene. The germline CDR1 and CDR2 sequences are MNHEY and SMNVEV (reference sequence). The CDR3 length is 14 residues. V was cut by 4 bases and J by 1 base, with 7 bases left in between. CDR3 protein: CASSYGLNTGELFF. The CDR3, as DNA: TGTGCCAGCAGTTACGGTCTGAACACCGGGGAGCTGTTTTTT.

This rearrangement joins TRBV28 to TRBJ2-7; D ambiguous. There are 11 residues in the CDR3. Germline values: CDR1 MDHEN, CDR2 SYDVKM. The V gene lost 9 bases and the J gene lost 5 bases, with 11 bases spanning the gap. This CDR3 reads CASKRLDEQYF. CDR3 DNA sequence: TGTGCCAGTAAGAGGTTGGACGAGCAGTACTTC.

This clone came up once. The chain links TRBV7-2 to TRBJ2-3; 9 nucleotides align to TRBD2. Germline trimming cut 6 bases from V and 4 bases from J; bases unmatched to any gene: 5. Germline loops: CDR1 SGHTA, CDR2 FQGNSA. The CDR3 covers 14 residues. This CDR3 is CASSSGTSSDTQYF. DNA for the CDR3: TGTGCCAGCAGTTCCGGGACTAGCTCAGATACGCAGTATTTT.

The chain has TRBV5-6 and TRBJ2-1; the match to TRBD2 covers 8 bases. The CDR3 runs to 17 residues. The ends lost 2 bases at V and 8 bases at J; junction bases unmatched: 15. The germline V gene has CDR1 SGHDT and CDR2 YYEEEE. CDR3: CASSLGAGGPSGYEQFF. The CDR3, as DNA: TGTGCCAGCAGCTTAGGCGCGGGGGGCCCTTCGGGTTATGAGCAGTTCTTC.

The chain carries TRBV18 and TRBJ2-1, with D tentatively TRBD1 (5 bases). Germline assignment: CDR1 KGHSH and CDR2 LQKENI. This CDR3 has 14 residues. V was cut by 3 bases and J by 4 bases, with 10 bases left in between. The CDR3 DNA is TGTGCCAGCTCACCTAAGACAGAATACAATGAGCAGTTCTTC. It codes for CASSPKTEYNEQFF.

A few counts support this clone. This chain connects TRBV6-6 to TRBJ2-1, with 7 bases identical to TRBD2. V dropped 5 bases and J dropped 8; count of bases not matched to a gene: 9. This CDR3 is 14 amino acids long. The germline gives CDR1 MNHNY, CDR2 SVGAGI (reference sequence). CDR3 region: CASSPSLAEDEQFF. CDR3 bases: TGTGCCAGCAGTCCATCCCTAGCGGAGGATGAGCAGTTCTTC.

The J gene is TRBJ2-7, the V gene TRBV7-9; 9 positions match TRBD1. Per germline, CDR1 SEHNR and CDR2 FQNEAQ (reference sequence). V lost 5 bases and J lost 6; bases outside the gene matches: 5. The CDR3 contains 13 residues. The CDR3 sequence is CASSADRGSEQYF. The CDR3 nucleotides are TGTGCCAGCAGCGCGGACAGGGGAAGCGAGCAGTACTTC.

This sequence joins TRBV4-1 and TRBJ2-7, with a weak D call TRBD1 (6 bases). The CDR3 sequence is 17 residues long. CDR1 and CDR2 (germline): MGHRA, YSYEKL. The ends were cut back, 6 bases at V and 3 bases at J, with 24 bases in the middle. The DNA of the CDR3 is TGCGCCAGCAGAGCCCGGGACACTCTCTCAGGTTTCTACGAGCAGTACTTC. Translated, it gives CASRARDTLSGFYEQYF.

The genes are TRBV12-3 or TRBV12-4 and TRBJ1-1; 7 bases are a match to TRBD1. V lost 1 base to trimming and J lost 4 bases; unmatched junction nucleotides: 0. The CDR3 sequence is 13 residues long. CDR3 bases: TGTGCCAGCAGTTTAGACAGGGGCACTGAAGCTTTCTTT. Its protein product is CASSLDRGTEAFF.

V and J are TRBV5-1 and TRBJ2-1; 14 bases are shared with TRBD2. CDR1 is SGHRS and CDR2 is YFSETQ in the germline V gene. This CDR3 has 17 residues. Germline trimming cut 0 bases from V and 10 bases from J; bases unmatched to any gene: 9. For the CDR3, the DNA is TGCGCCAGCAGCTTGGGGGGGCCGGGACTAGCGGGAGAGGAGCAGTTCTTC. It codes for CASSLGGPGLAGEEQFF.

V and J are TRBV12-3 or TRBV12-4 and TRBJ1-1; D is perhaps TRBD1 (5 bases). V lost 6 bases and J lost 3, with 11 bases in between. This CDR3 comprises 13 residues. The CDR3 reads CASRRGVYTEAFF. For the CDR3, the DNA is TGTGCCAGCAGACGGGGGGTATACACTGAAGCTTTCTTT.

The genes are TRBV2 and TRBJ2-3; D perhaps matches TRBD1 (5 bases). Germline V lookup: CDR1 SNHLY, CDR2 FYNNEI. V shed 4 bases and J shed 2 bases, with 19 bases lying between them. The CDR3 is 17 amino acids. The CDR3 loop reads CASSASRSVRVTDTQYF. For the CDR3, the DNA is TGTGCCAGCAGTGCCTCCCGCTCCGTCAGGGTCACAGATACGCAGTATTTT.

The rearrangement joins TRBV7-2 to TRBJ2-1; 11 bases match TRBD2. The trim removed 5 bases at V and 4 bases at J, leaving 4 bases unmatched. Germline values: CDR1 SGHTA, CDR2 FQGNSA. CDR3 length equals 15 residues. CDR3: CASSPSGGRYNEQFF. The CDR3 DNA is TGTGCCAGCAGCCCTAGCGGGGGGAGATACAATGAGCAGTTCTTC.

The rearrangement links TRBV9 to TRBJ2-2; D ambiguous. This CDR3 is 15 amino acids long. Germline CDR1 SGDLS, CDR2 YYNGEE. The germline V and J ends were trimmed by 0 bases and 1 base, with 7 bases remaining between them. CDR3 in amino acids: CASSVDLLNTGELFF. Written as DNA, the CDR3 is TGTGCCAGCAGCGTAGATCTATTGAACACCGGGGAGCTGTTTTTT.

The CDR3 loop reads CASSQTIPSGRDSSHSYNEQFF. The CDR3 nucleotides are TGCGCCAGCAGCCAAACAATCCCTAGCGGGAGGGATAGCTCCCACTCCTACAATGAGCAGTTCTTC. V usage is TRBV4-3 and J usage is TRBJ2-1; the match to TRBD2 covers 12 bases. With V trimmed by 2 bases and J by 0 bases, 17 bases remained unmatched. The CDR3 loop spans 22 amino acids. CDR1 is LGHNA, CDR2 YSLEER, per germline.

The CDR3 DNA sequence: TGTGCCAGCAGCCTTATGGGCCAGGGGTTTGGCTACACCTTC. It specifies CASSLMGQGFGYTF. This chain connects TRBV7-2 to TRBJ1-2, with a weak D call TRBD1 (6 bases). This CDR3 is built from 14 residues. Germline V gene lookup returns CDR1 SGHTA and CDR2 FQGNSA. V was pared by 5 bases and J by 7 bases, with 17 bases between.